A single sample is the source of the 13 T cell receptor beta chains below, sequenced in a study of OX40 agonist ivuxolimab in advanced cancers. The repertoire was sequenced with immunoSEQ multiplex PCR; TCRdb's copy has only in-frame clones and lacks some. The table has tens of thousands of clones, 70% to 90% seen once. Sequencing used CD4+ or CD8+ T cells sorted from blood, obtained in a trial of the OX40 agonist ivuxolimab. The origin of the receptors is an adult with an advanced solid tumor such as melanoma, head and neck, liver or kidney cancer.

CDR3 loop: CASSLAGLGYEQYF. The CDR3 DNA reads as TGTGCCAGCAGCTTAGCGGGTCTAGGGTACGAGCAGTACTTC. The chain recombines TRBV11-2 with TRBJ2-7; D unclear. The CDR3 covers 14 residues. Trimming pared 1 base from V and 4 bases from J, leaving 11 bases between. The germline V gene encodes CDR1 SGHAT and CDR2 FQNNGV.

The chain is built from TRBV28 and TRBJ1-1, with 12 bases aligning to TRBD1. This CDR3 has 14 amino acids. The germline V gene encodes CDR1 MDHEN and CDR2 SYDVKM. V was pared by 8 bases and J by 4 bases, with 5 bases of the junction left unmatched. CDR3 DNA: TGTGCCAGCGGGACAGGGGGCCATGGCACTGAAGCTTTCTTT. Translated, it gives CASGTGGHGTEAFF. The complete variable domain, with remaining parts taken from reference TRBV28 and TRBJ1-1, reads DVKVTQSSRYLVKRTGEKVFLECVQDMDHENMFWYRQDPGLGLRLIYFSYDVKMKEKGDIPEGYSVSREKKERFSLILESASTNQTSMYLCASGTGGHGTEAFFGQGTRLTVV.

V and J are TRBV5-4 and TRBJ2-7; the D gene is possibly TRBD2 (5 bases). Germline CDR1 and CDR2: SGHNT and YYREEE (reference sequence). The CDR3 spans 15 residues. With 5 bases removed from V and 6 bases from J, the gap between germline ends came to 21 bases. The CDR3 here is CASRLAASGPSEQYF. DNA of the CDR3: TGTGCCAGCAGACTGGCCGCCAGCGGCCCCTCCGAGCAGTACTTC.

This clone was recorded only once. A junction end diverges from the germline sequence, so it may reflect a read error. This chain links TRBV7-7 with TRBJ2-5, with 7 nucleotides matching TRBD1. Per germline, CDR1 SSHAT and CDR2 FNYEAQ (reference sequence). CDR3 size: 15 residues. In nucleotides, the CDR3 is TGTGCTAGCAGCCCTACCGATGGGGACAGAAAGACCCAGTACTTC. Translated, it gives CASSPTDGDRKTQYF.

The rearrangement joins TRBV6-1 to TRBJ2-1; D gene unclear. Trimming stripped 7 bases from V and 7 bases from J, with 14 bases between. The CDR3 is 13 amino acids. CDR1 and CDR2 (germline): MNHNS, SASEGT. The CDR3 region is CASNFPGLNEQFF. CDR3 nucleotides: TGTGCCAGCAACTTTCCCGGCCTAAATGAGCAGTTCTTC.

This clone occurred once. The chain joins TRBV7-9 to TRBJ2-3; D gene unclear. Germline V CDR1 and CDR2: SEHNR, FQNEAQ (reference sequence). This CDR3 spans 12 amino acids. The V gene lost 5 bases and the J gene lost 6 bases, with 9 bases spanning the gap. This CDR3 is CASSPPWDTQYF. In DNA form, the CDR3 reads TGTGCCAGCAGCCCCCCGTGGGATACGCAGTATTTT.

The chain is built from TRBV18 and TRBJ2-3; 8 bases map to TRBD2. V was pared by 3 bases and J by 4 bases, with 3 bases of the junction left unmatched. The CDR3 consists of 14 residues. Germline-derived CDR1 and CDR2 are KGHSH and LQKENI. The CDR3 reads CASSPMREADTQYF. CDR3 nucleotides: TGTGCCAGCTCACCGATGCGGGAGGCAGATACGCAGTATTTT.

The rearrangement links TRBV2 to TRBJ2-5, with no clear D. The CDR3 length is 11 residues. Germline V CDR1 and CDR2: SNHLY, FYNNEI. V lost 8 bases, J lost 7 bases, and 11 bases lay in between. The chain's CDR3 is CASSAKGTQYF. DNA for the CDR3: TGTGCCAGCTCGGCGAAGGGGACCCAGTACTTC. Variable domain in full (rest from reference TRBV2 and TRBJ2-5): EPEVTQTPSHQVTQMGQEVILRCVPISNHLYFYWYRQILGQKVEFLVSFYNNEISEKSEIFDDQFSVERPDGSNFTLKIRSTKLEDSAMYFCASSAKGTQYFGPGTRLLVL.

The chain joins TRBV19 to TRBJ2-5; the match to TRBD2 covers 13 bases. V gave up 4 bases and J gave up 1 base; unmatched junction bases: 15. The CDR3 is 20 amino acids. Per the germline V gene, CDR1 is LNHDA and CDR2 is SQIVND (reference sequence). Written as DNA, the CDR3 is TGTGCCAGTAGTAACCCAGGACTAGCGGGAGTTAGTGGGTCCCAAGAGACCCAGTACTTC. Encoded protein: CASSNPGLAGVSGSQETQYF.

This sequence joins TRBV15 and TRBJ2-7; 10 nucleotides line up with TRBD1. CDR1 LNHNV and CDR2 YYDKDF come from the germline V gene (reference sequence). V gave up 5 bases and J gave up 6 bases; unmatched junction bases: 1. The CDR3 runs 12 residues. The CDR3 nucleotides read TGTGCCACCAGCCGGGACAGGGGCGAGCAGTACTTC. This gives the protein CATSRDRGEQYF.

This chain uses TRBV19 with TRBJ2-1; 9 bases agree with TRBD1. In germline, CDR1 is LNHDA, CDR2 SQIVND (reference sequence). The J segment lost 8 bases and the V segment lost 2 bases, leaving 10 bases of the junction unmatched. The CDR3 spans 16 residues. The CDR3, as DNA: TGTGCCAGTAGTATATATGGGACAGGGAAGGCTCATGAGCAGTTCTTC. Translation: CASSIYGTGKAHEQFF.

The chain combines TRBV28 with TRBJ2-1, with unresolved D. Germline V gene sequence: CDR1 MDHEN, CDR2 SYDVKM. Deletions cut 2 bases from V and 6 bases from J, with 20 bases between. The CDR3 sequence is 17 residues long. The CDR3 region is CASSLISVRRQINEQFF. The CDR3, as DNA: TGTGCCAGCAGTTTAATCTCAGTCCGAAGGCAAATCAATGAGCAGTTCTTC.

The V call is TRBV11-2, the J call TRBJ1-1; D possibly corresponds to TRBD1 (5 bases). The germline V gene encodes CDR1 SGHAT and CDR2 FQNNGV. The CDR3 sequence is 14 residues long. V dropped 2 bases and J dropped 10 bases, with 17 bases sitting between them. The CDR3 DNA follows: TGTGCCAGCAGCTTACCCCCCCTGGAGGGGAGAGCTTTCTTT. This sequence encodes CASSLPPLEGRAFF.